What follows are 13 T cell receptor beta chains derived from one specimen sequenced in a study of blood T cell repertoires in COVID-19. Sequencing was performed with immunoSEQ multiplex PCR; in TCRdb, only in-frame clones are kept and a portion is missing. The sample gives approximately 59,000 clones, more than 80% of which show up once; 25% to 35% is in the top ten. Sequencing input: peripheral blood. The receptor set was obtained from a man in his 60s with COVID-19, enrolled during active disease.

The rearrangement joins TRBV7-9 to TRBJ2-7, with 7 bases that match TRBD1. Germline V gives CDR1 SEHNR, CDR2 FQNEAQ (reference sequence). This CDR3 has 14 amino acids. V lost 5 bases and J lost 7; bases outside the gene matches: 11. The CDR3 DNA is TGTGCCAGCAGCCGGGACAGTCAAGGTTATGAGCAGTACTTC. Its translation: CASSRDSQGYEQYF.

V is TRBV27 and J is TRBJ1-4; D is perhaps TRBD1 (5 bases). Per germline, CDR1 MNHEY and CDR2 SMNVEV (reference sequence). This CDR3 spans 16 amino acids. Trimming shortened V by 2 bases and J by 5 bases, and 15 bases separated the two germline ends. CDR3 amino acids: CASSLRGRTFNEKLFF. The CDR3 DNA follows: TGTGCCAGCAGTTTAAGGGGCCGGACCTTCAATGAAAAACTGTTTTTT.

The chain recombines TRBV10-3 with TRBJ1-5; 8 bases are shared with TRBD1. The length of the CDR3 is 14 residues. Germline-derived CDR1 and CDR2 are ENHRY and SYGVKD. V trimming: 3 bases; J trimming: 6 bases; junction bases outside the gene matches: 4. The CDR3: CAISEGQGAQPQHF. CDR3 coding DNA: TGTGCCATCAGTGAAGGGCAGGGGGCTCAGCCCCAGCATTTT.

The chain has TRBV12-1 and TRBJ2-5; the table assigns TRBD1, which was not confirmed against the DNA. TRBV12-1 is deemed a pseudogene. The CDR3 runs 14 residues. The CDR3 is CAIGDRMYGETQYF. The CDR3 DNA follows: TGTGCCATCGGGGACAGGATGTATGGAGAGACCCAGTACTTC.

This clone was picked up a small number of times. The chain carries TRBV6-5 and TRBJ1-1; the match to TRBD1 covers 8 bases. Per germline, CDR1 MNHEY and CDR2 SVGAGI. Unmatched junction bases numbered 5, after V lost 11 bases and J lost 0 bases. The CDR3 covers 13 residues. CDR3 sequence (DNA): TGTGCCTCGAGGACAGGGATGAACACTGAAGCTTTCTTT. It yields the protein CASRTGMNTEAFF.

This chain links TRBV4-1 with TRBJ2-7; maybe TRBD2 (7 bases). Germline assignment: CDR1 MGHRA and CDR2 YSYEKL. Deletions cut 0 bases from V and 2 bases from J, with 14 bases between. The CDR3 sequence is 16 residues long. CDR3 sequence: CASSQEGGTPTYEQYF. The CDR3 nucleotides read TGCGCCAGCAGCCAAGAGGGGGGGACACCTACCTACGAGCAGTACTTC.

The V gene is TRBV12-3 or TRBV12-4, the J gene TRBJ1-1; D unclear. The CDR3 spans 11 residues. Trimming left V 9 bases short and J 0 bases short, with 5 bases between. Here the CDR3 DNA reads TGTGCCAGTCAGGTGAACACTGAAGCTTTCTTT. Residues: CASQVNTEAFF.

V is TRBV19 and J is TRBJ1-1; TRBD1 matches 9 bases. The germline CDR1 and CDR2 sequences are LNHDA and SQIVND (reference sequence). This CDR3 has 15 residues. The V and J ends lost 5 bases and 4 bases, in that order; junction bases with no gene match: 8. The CDR3 DNA is TGTGCCAGTAGTGGGACAGGGAGAAGGCTCACTGAAGCTTTCTTT. This encodes CASSGTGRRLTEAFF.

The CDR3 sequence: CASSPSGNQPQHF. CDR3 DNA: TGTGCCAGCTCACCTTCGGGGAATCAGCCCCAGCATTTT. The chain employs TRBV18 and TRBJ1-5; no clear D. The V end was cut by 3 bases, the J end by 4 bases, with 7 bases between. Germline assignment: CDR1 KGHSH and CDR2 LQKENI. The CDR3 totals 13 residues. Supplemented by reference TRBV18 and TRBJ1-5, the full variable domain reads NAGVMQNPRHLVRRRGQEARLRCSPMKGHSHVYWYRQLPEEGLKFMVYLQKENIIDESGMPKERFSAEFPKEGPSILRIQQVVRGDSAAYFCASSPSGNQPQHFGDGTRLSIL.

In this sample, this clone turned up a few times. The chain links TRBV7-3 to TRBJ1-2; 12 bases are shared with TRBD1. CDR1 and CDR2 from the germline V gene are SGHTA and FQGTGA. J was trimmed by 6 bases and V by 1 base; bases with no gene match: 9. This CDR3 is built from 17 residues. This chain's CDR3 is CASSLNPRDRGQDGYTF. The CDR3 region has the DNA TGTGCCAGCAGCTTAAACCCCAGGGACAGGGGGCAGGATGGCTACACCTTC. Drawing the rest from reference TRBV7-3 and TRBJ1-2, the complete variable domain is GAGVSQTPSNKVTEKGKYVELRCDPISGHTALYWYRQSLGQGPEFLIYFQGTGAADDSGLPNDRFFAVRPEGSVSTLKIQRTERGDSAVYLCASSLNPRDRGQDGYTFGSGTRLTVV.

The chain carries TRBV5-4 and TRBJ1-2, with a weak D call TRBD1 (6 bases). Between the trimmed V and J ends, which lost 7 bases and 1 base, there was a span of 14 bases. Germline CDR1 SGHNT, CDR2 YYREEE (reference sequence). The CDR3 is 14 amino acids. The CDR3 DNA is TGTGCCAGCCATAGGGGGACAAATAACTATGGCTACACCTTC. Translation: CASHRGTNNYGYTF.

The chain recombines TRBV7-8 with TRBJ1-4; D is perhaps TRBD1 (6 bases). V was clipped by 3 bases and J by 8 bases, with 13 bases between them. This CDR3 spans 14 amino acids. Germline CDR1 reads SGHVS; CDR2 reads FQNEAQ. CDR3 amino acids: CASSLRSGEEKLFF. In DNA, the CDR3 is TGTGCCAGCAGCTTGAGGTCAGGGGAAGAAAAACTGTTTTTT.

This clone was seen only a few times. Written as DNA, the CDR3 is TGTGCCAGCAGCTACGACCCTCGGCTAGGAACTGGAAACACCATATATTTT. Translated: CASSYDPRLGTGNTIYF. This chain links TRBV9 with TRBJ1-3, with D unclear. V lost 4 bases to trimming and J lost 2 bases, with 19 bases between them. In germline, CDR1 is SGDLS, CDR2 YYNGEE. The CDR3 runs to 17 residues.